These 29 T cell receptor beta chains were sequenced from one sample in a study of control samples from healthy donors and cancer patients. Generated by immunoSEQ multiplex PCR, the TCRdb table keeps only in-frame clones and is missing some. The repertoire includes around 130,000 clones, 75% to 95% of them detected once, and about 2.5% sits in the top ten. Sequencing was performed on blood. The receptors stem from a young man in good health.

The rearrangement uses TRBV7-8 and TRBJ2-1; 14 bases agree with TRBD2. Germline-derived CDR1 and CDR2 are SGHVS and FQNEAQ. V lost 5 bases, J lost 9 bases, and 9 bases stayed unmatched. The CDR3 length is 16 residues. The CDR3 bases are TGTGCCAGCAGCCCGGGGACTAGCGGGAGTCTTAGTGAGCAGTTCTTC. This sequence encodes CASSPGTSGSLSEQFF.

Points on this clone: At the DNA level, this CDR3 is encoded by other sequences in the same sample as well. The CDR3 reads CSVVLAGSYEQYV. Here the CDR3 DNA reads TGTAGCGTCGTCCTAGCGGGATCCTACGAGCAGTACGTC. The chain employs TRBV29-1 and TRBJ2-7; 9 bases line up with TRBD2. Germline V gene data show CDR1 as SQVTM and CDR2 as ANQGSEA. This CDR3 is 13 amino acids long.

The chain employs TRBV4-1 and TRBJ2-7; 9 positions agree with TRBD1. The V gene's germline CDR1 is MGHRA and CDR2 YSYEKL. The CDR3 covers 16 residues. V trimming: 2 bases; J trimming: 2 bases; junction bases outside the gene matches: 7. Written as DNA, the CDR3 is TGCGCCAGCAGCCAAACGACAGGGGGGGGACCCTACGAGCAGTACTTC. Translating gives CASSQTTGGGPYEQYF.

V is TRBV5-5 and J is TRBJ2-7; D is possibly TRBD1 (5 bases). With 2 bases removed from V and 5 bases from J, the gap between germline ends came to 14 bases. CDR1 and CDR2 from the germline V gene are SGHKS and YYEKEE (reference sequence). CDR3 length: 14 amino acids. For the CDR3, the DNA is TGTGCCAGCAGCTTACCCGCAGGGTTGAACGAGCAGTACTTC. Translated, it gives CASSLPAGLNEQYF. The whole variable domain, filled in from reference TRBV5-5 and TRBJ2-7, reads DAGVTQSPTHLIKTRGQQVTLRCSPISGHKSVSWYQQVLGQGPQFIFQYYEKEERGRGNFPDRFSARQFPNYSSELNVNALLLGDSALYLCASSLPAGLNEQYFGPGTRLTVT.

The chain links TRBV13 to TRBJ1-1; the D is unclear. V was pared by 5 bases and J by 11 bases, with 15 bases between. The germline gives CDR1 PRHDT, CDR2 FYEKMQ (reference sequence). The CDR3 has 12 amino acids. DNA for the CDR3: TGTGCCAGCAGCCGGATCGTGAGTTCTGCTTTCTTT. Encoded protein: CASSRIVSSAFF.

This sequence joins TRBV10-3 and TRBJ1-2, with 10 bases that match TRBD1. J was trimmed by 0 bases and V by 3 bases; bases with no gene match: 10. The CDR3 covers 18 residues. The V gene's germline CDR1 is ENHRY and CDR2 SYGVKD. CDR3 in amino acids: CAISDPEDRGKANYGYTF. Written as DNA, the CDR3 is TGTGCCATCAGTGACCCAGAGGACAGGGGGAAAGCTAACTATGGCTACACCTTC.

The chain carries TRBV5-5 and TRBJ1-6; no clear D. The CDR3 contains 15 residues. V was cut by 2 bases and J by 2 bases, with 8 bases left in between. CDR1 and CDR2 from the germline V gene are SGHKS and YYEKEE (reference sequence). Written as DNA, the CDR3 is TGTGCCAGCAGCTTAAGGGAGACCTATAATTCACCCCTCCACTTT. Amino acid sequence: CASSLRETYNSPLHF.

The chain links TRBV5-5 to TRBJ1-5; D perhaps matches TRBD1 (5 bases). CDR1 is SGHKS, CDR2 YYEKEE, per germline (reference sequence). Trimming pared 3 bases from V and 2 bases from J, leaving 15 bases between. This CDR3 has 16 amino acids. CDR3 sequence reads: CASSSGQASGNQPQHF. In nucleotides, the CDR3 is TGTGCCAGCAGCTCAGGGCAGGCGTCGGGCAATCAGCCCCAGCATTTT. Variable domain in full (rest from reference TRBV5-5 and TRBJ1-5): DAGVTQSPTHLIKTRGQQVTLRCSPISGHKSVSWYQQVLGQGPQFIFQYYEKEERGRGNFPDRFSARQFPNYSSELNVNALLLGDSALYLCASSSGQASGNQPQHFGDGTRLSIL.

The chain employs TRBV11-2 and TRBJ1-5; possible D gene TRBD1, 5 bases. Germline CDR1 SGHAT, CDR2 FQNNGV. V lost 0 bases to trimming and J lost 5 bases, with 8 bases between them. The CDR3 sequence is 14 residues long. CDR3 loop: CASSLDRVDQPQHF. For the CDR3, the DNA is TGTGCCAGCAGCTTAGACAGGGTTGATCAGCCCCAGCATTTT.

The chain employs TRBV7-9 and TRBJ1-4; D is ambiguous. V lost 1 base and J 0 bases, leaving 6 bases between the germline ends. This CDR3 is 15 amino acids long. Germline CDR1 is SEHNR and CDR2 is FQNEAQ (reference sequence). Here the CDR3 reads CASSLVAATNEKLFF. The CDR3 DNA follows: TGTGCCAGCAGCTTAGTTGCGGCAACTAATGAAAAACTGTTTTTT.

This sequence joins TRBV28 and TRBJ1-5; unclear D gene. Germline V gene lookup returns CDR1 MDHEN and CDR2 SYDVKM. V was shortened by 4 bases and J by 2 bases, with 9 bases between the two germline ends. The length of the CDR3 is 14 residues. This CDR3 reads CASSSAGGNQPQHF. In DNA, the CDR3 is TGTGCCAGCAGTTCGGCGGGTGGCAATCAGCCCCAGCATTTT.

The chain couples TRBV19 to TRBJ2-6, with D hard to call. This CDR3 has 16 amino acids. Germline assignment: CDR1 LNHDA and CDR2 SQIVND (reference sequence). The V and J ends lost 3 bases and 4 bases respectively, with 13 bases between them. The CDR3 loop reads CASSIDDVAGANVLTF. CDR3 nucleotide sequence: TGTGCCAGTAGTATTGATGATGTGGCGGGGGCCAACGTCCTGACTTTC. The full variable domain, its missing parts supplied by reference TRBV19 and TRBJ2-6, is DGGITQSPKYLFRKEGQNVTLSCEQNLNHDAMYWYRQDPGQGLRLIYYSQIVNDFQKGDIAEGYSVSREKKESFPLTVTSAQKNPTAFYLCASSIDDVAGANVLTFGAGSRLTVL.

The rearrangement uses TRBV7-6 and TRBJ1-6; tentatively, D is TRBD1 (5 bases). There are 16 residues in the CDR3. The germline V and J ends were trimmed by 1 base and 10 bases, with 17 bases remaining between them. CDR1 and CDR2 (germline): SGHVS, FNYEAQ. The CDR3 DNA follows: TGTGCCAGCAGCTTAGTGGGAGGGCAGGGTGAATCACCCCTCCACTTT. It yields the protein CASSLVGGQGESPLHF.

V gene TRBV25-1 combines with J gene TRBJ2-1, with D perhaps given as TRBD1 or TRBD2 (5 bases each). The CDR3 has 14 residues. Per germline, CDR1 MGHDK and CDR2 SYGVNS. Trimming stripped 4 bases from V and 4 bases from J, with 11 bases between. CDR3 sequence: CASSGTGPYNEQFF. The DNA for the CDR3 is TGTGCCAGCAGTGGAACGGGACCTTACAATGAGCAGTTCTTC.

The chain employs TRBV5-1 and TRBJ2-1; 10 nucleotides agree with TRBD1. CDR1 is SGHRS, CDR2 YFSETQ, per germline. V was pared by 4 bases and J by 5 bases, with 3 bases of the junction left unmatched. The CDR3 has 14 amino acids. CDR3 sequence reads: CASSPGTGDNEQFF. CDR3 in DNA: TGCGCCAGCAGCCCGGGGACAGGGGACAATGAGCAGTTCTTC.

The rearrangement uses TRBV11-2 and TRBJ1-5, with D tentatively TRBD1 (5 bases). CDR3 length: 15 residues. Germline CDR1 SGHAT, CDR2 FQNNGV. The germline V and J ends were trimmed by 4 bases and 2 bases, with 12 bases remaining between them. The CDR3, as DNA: TGTGCCAGCAGCTGGGGCTCGCTGGGCAATCAGCCCCAGCATTTT. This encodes CASSWGSLGNQPQHF.

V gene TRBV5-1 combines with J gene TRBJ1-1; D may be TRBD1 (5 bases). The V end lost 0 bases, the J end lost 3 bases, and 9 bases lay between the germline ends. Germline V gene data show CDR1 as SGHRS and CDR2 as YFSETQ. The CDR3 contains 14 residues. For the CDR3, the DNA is TGCGCCAGCAGCTTGGGCGGGGGAGACACTGAAGCTTTCTTT. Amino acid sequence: CASSLGGGDTEAFF.

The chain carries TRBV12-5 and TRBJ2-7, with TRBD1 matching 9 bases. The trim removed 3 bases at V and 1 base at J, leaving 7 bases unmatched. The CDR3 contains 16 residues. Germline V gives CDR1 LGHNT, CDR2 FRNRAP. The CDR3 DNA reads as TGTGCTAGTGGTTTCCCGGGACAGGGTAGGTCCTACGAGCAGTACGTC. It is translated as CASGFPGQGRSYEQYV.

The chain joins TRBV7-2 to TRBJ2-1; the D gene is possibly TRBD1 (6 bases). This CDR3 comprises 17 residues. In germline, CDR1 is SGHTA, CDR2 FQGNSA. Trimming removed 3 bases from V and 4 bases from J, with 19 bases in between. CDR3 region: CASSLATGTSGYNEQFF. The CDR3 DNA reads TGTGCCAGCAGCTTGGCTACAGGGACCTCTGGGTACAATGAGCAGTTCTTC.

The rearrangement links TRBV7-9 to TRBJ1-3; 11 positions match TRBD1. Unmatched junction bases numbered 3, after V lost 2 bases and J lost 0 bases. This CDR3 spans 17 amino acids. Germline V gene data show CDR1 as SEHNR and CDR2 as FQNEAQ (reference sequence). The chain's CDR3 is CASSLLGQGASGNTIYF. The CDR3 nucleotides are TGTGCCAGCAGCTTACTTGGACAGGGGGCCTCTGGAAACACCATATATTTT.

The CDR3: CASSQGSSAGRAETQYF. Here the CDR3 DNA reads TGTGCCAGCAGCCAAGGTTCGTCTGCCGGGAGGGCGGAGACCCAGTACTTC. This chain joins TRBV14 and TRBJ2-5; 8 nucleotides match TRBD2. The CDR3 consists of 17 residues. After removal of 1 base from V and 5 bases from J, the junction contained 12 bases not matched to a gene. Germline V gene sequence: CDR1 SGHDN, CDR2 FVKESK. Drawing the rest from reference TRBV14 and TRBJ2-5, the complete variable domain is EAGVTQFPSHSVIEKGQTVTLRCDPISGHDNLYWYRRVMGKEIKFLLHFVKESKQDESGMPNNRFLAERTGGTYSTLKVQPAELEDSGVYFCASSQGSSAGRAETQYFGPGTRLLVL.

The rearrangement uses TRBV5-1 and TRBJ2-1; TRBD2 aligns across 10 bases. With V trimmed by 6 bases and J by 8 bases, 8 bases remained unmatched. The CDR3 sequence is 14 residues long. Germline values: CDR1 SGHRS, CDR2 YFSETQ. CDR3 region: CASTLAGGYDEQFF. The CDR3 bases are TGCGCCAGCACTTTAGCGGGAGGATACGATGAGCAGTTCTTC.

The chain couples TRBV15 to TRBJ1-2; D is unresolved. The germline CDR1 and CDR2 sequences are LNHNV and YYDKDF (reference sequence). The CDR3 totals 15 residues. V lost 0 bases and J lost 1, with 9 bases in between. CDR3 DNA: TGTGCCACCAGCAGAGATACGACGGTTAACTATGGCTACACCTTC. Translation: CATSRDTTVNYGYTF.

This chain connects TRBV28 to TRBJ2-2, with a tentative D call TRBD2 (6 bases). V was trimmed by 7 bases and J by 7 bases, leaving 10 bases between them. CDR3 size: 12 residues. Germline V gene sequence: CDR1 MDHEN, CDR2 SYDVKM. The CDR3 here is CASTPGGGELFF. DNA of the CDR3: TGTGCCAGCACCCCCGGGGGCGGGGAGCTGTTTTTT.

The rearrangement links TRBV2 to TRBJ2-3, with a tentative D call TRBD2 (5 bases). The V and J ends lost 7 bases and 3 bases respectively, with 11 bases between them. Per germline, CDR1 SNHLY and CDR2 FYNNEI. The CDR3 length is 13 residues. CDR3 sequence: CASKLAGTDTQYF. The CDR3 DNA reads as TGTGCCAGCAAGCTAGCTGGGACAGATACGCAGTATTTT.

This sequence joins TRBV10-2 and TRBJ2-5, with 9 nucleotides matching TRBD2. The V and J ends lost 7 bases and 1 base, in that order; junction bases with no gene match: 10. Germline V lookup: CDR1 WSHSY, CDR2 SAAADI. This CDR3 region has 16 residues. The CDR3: CASNPTGTSSQETQYF. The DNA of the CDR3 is TGCGCCAGCAACCCAACCGGGACTAGCAGCCAAGAGACCCAGTACTTC.

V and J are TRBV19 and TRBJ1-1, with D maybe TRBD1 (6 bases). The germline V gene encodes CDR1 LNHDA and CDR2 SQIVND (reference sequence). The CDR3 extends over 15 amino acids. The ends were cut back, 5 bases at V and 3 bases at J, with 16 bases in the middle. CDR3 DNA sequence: TGTGCCAGTAGTCGGAAAGGGGGGACGGACACTGAAGCTTTCTTT. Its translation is CASSRKGGTDTEAFF.

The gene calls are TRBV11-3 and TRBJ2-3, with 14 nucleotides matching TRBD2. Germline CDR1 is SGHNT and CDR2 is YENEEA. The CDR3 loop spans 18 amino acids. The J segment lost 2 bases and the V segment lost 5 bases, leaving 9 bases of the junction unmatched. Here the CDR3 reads CASSPGLAGALNTDTQYF. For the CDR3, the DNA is TGTGCCAGCAGCCCGGGACTAGCGGGAGCGTTAAACACAGATACGCAGTATTTT.

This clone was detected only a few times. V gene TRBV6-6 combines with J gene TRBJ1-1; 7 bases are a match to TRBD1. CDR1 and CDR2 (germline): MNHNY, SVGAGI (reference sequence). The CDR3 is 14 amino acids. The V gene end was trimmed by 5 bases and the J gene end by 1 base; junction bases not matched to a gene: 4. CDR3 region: CASSGGQQNTEAFF. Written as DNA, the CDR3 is TGTGCCAGCAGTGGGGGACAGCAGAACACTGAAGCTTTCTTT.